The present entry profiles one TCR beta chain with its context. V lost 1 base and J lost 4; bases outside the gene matches: 5. The CDR3 loop spans 15 amino acids. Germline V lookup: CDR1 KGHSH, CDR2 LQKENI. MiXCR was run by TCRdb on the 5' RACE reads, yielding one entry per CDR3 protein. The table includes tens of thousands of distinct CDR3 sequences, approximately 10% detected once. The sample is drawn from a study of early T cells in non-severe SARS-CoV-2 infection. V and J are TRBV18 and TRBJ2-7; 9 bases agree with TRBD2. This clonotype was obtained from an adult who was a healthcare worker with PCR-confirmed SARS-CoV-2 infection or an uninfected control (not recorded which). Here the sequenced sample was whole blood, taken at baseline. This CDR3 reads CASSPRKAGGYEQYF. The CDR3 coding sequence is TGTGCCAGCTCACCACGGAAGGCGGGAGGGTACGAGCAGTACTTC.